This T cell receptor (beta chain) comes out of a study of blood T cells in healthy people across ages. Study-level findings and limits: Donor CMV infection status was unknown, possibly confounding age-related changes in expanded clonotypes. Per million T cells, TCR beta diversity dropped about linearly as age rose.

This clonotype came up a few times. The antigen remains undetermined. CDR3 length equals 14 residues. Germline CDR1 reads LNHDA; CDR2 reads SQIVND (reference sequence). The V end lost 2 bases, the J end lost 0 bases, and 5 bases lay between the germline ends. Primed by a sample-barcoded 5' primer and a J-beta primer mix, a second PCR proceeded for 7 to 11 cycles. Unique molecular identifiers of 12 random nucleotides labeled each cDNA. TCRdb re-called the 5' RACE reads with MiXCR, one entry per CDR3 protein. Here the sample spans around 1.1 million distinct CDR3 sequences, roughly two fifths being singletons. Every sample had a minimum of 6 million PBMCs isolated.

Sequencing input: blood. V and J are TRBV19 and TRBJ1-5; D is unresolved. This receptor was identified in a man between 18 and 35 years old in good health. This chain's CDR3 is CASSIWDSNQPQHF. The DNA for the CDR3 is TGTGCCAGTAGTATATGGGATAGCAATCAGCCCCAGCATTTT.